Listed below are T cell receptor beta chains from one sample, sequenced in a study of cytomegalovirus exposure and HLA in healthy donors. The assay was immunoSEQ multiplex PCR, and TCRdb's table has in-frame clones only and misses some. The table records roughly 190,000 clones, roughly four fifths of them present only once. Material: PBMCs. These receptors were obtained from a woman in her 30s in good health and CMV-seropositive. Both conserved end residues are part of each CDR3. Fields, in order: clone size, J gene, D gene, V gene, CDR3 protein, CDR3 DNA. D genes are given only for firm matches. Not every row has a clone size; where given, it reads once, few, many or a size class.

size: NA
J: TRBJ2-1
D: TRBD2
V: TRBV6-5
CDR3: CASTRLAGDYNEQFF
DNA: TGTGCCAGCACCAGACTAGCGGGGGACTACAATGAGCAGTTCTTC

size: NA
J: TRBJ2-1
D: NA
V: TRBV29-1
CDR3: CSVESGVEGQFF
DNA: TGCAGCGTTGAATCAGGGGTTGAGGGGCAGTTCTTC

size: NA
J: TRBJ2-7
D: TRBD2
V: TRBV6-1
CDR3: CASGPSGTF
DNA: TGTGCCAGCGGACCTAGCGGAACCTTC

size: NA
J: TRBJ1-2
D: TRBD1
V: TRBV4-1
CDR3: CASSPQPGTGSNYGYTF
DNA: TGCGCCAGCAGCCCACAGCCCGGGACAGGGAGCAACTATGGCTACACCTTC

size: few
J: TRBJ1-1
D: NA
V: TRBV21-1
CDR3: CASSPHRRPNTEAFF
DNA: TGTGCCAGCAGCCCCCACAGGCGGCCGAACACTGAAGCTTTCTTT

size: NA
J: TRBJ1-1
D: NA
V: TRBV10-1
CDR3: CAPDSSSEVVINTEAFF
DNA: TGCGCCCCAGACTCCAGCAGTGAGGTTGTTATTAACACTGAAGCTTTCTTT

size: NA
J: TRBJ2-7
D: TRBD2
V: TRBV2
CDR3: CASIPGTSSYEQYF
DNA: TGTGCCAGCATCCCCGGGACTAGCTCCTACGAGCAGTACTTC

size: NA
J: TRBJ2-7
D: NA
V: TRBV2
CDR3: CASSEQGSSYEQYF
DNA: TGTGCCAGCAGTGAGCAGGGGTCATCCTACGAGCAGTACTTC

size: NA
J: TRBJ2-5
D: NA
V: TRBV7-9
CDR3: CASSHTDSTYGETQYF
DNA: TGTGCCAGCAGCCACACGGACAGCACCTACGGGGAGACCCAGTACTTC

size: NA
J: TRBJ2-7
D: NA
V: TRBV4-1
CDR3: CASSQVGNYEQYF
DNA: TGCGCCAGCAGCCAAGTCGGCAACTACGAGCAGTACTTC

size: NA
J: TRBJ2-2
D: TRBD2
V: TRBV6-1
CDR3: CASSELAGNTGELFF
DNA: TGTGCCAGCAGTGAACTAGCGGGAAACACCGGGGAGCTGTTTTTT

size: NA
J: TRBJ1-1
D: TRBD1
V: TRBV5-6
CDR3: CASSLGTVNTEAFF
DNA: TGTGCCAGCAGCTTAGGGACAGTGAACACTGAAGCTTTCTTT

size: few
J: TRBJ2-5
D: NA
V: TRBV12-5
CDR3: CASAGVSETQYF
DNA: TGTGCTAGTGCCGGGGTGTCAGAGACCCAGTACTTC

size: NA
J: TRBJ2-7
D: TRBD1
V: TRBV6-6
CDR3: CASSPGTGGAEQYF
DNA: TGTGCCAGCAGTCCCGGGACAGGGGGCGCCGAGCAGTACTTC

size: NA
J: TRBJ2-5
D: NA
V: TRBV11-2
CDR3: CASRRTAEQYF
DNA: TGTGCCAGCAGACGGACAGCTGAGCAGTACTTC

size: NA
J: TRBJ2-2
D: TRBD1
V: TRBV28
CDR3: CASSRGLPGYRGSGELFF
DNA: TGTGCCAGCAGTCGGGGACTCCCAGGATACAGGGGGTCCGGGGAGCTGTTTTTT

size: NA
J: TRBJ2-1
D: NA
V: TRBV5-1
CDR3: CASSLGNEQFF
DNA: TGCGCCAGCAGCCTCGGCAATGAGCAGTTCTTC

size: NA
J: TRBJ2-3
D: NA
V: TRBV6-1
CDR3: CASSEGGLAPDTQYF
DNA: TGTGCCAGCAGTGAAGGGGGGCTAGCCCCAGATACGCAGTATTTT

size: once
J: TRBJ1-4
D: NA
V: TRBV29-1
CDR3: CSVEGGSGEKLFF
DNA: TGCAGCGTTGAAGGAGGGAGTGGAGAAAAACTGTTTTTT